Sequencing of this TCR beta chain was carried out in a study of OX40 agonist ivuxolimab in advanced cancers. Regarding the research as a whole: The costimulatory receptor OX40 (CD134) was targeted by ivuxolimab, a fully human IgG2 agonistic monoclonal antibody. Intravenous ivuxolimab was administered to patients every 2 weeks at six dose levels: 0.01, 0.1, 0.3, 1.5, 3 and 10 mg/kg. Of the roughly 54 dose-escalation patients, hepatocellular carcinoma was present in approximately 20, melanoma in approximately 15, renal cell carcinoma in 9 and head and neck cancer in 9. In the dose-escalation cohort, around 80% of patients were male, and the mean age was around 65 years with a range of roughly 20 to 79. Prior anti-PD-1, anti-PD-L1 or anti-CTLA-4 therapy was permitted, and 40% of dose-escalation patients had received checkpoint inhibitors. Partial responses occurred in three dose-escalation patients, of whom one had hepatocellular carcinoma and two had cutaneous melanoma. The point of sequencing TCRbeta in the periphery was to test whether ivuxolimab changed TCR sequence diversity and drove clonal T-cell expansion. The paper covers the monotherapy dose-escalation part of the phase I ivuxolimab trial, which included N = 52 patients.

The trial excluded patients who had a history of autoimmune disease or were on systemic immunosuppression. Peripheral blood for TCR sequencing was drawn from every dose cohort at baseline, at cycle 4 day 1 and at cycle 7 day 1. Samples were obtained from an open-label, multicenter, first-in-human phase I dose-escalation trial of ivuxolimab. The trial enrolled adults with locally advanced or metastatic head and neck squamous cell, hepatocellular, melanoma or renal cell carcinoma. Before TCR sequencing, CD4+ T cells and CD8+ T cells from peripheral blood were sorted into separate populations. Results the study describes overall, beyond this receptor: Partial responders in the 0.1-3.0 mg/kg groups had among the lowest normalized peripheral clonal expansion, especially among CD8+ T cells. Low levels of normalized T-cell clonal expansion were also seen in some patients who did not respond. After ivuxolimab, expanded clones were on average more numerous among CD8+ T cells than among CD4+ T cells. The antigen specificity of the peripheral T cells that underwent clonal expansion was not determined. At doses of 0.1 to 3.0 mg/kg, clonal expansion of both CD4+ and CD8+ blood T cells was observed from baseline to week 6.

This clone was detected only once. Its target antigen remains unknown. Base quality data are lacking; no much larger clone is found one base away. V is cut by 6 bases and J by 5 bases, and the space between the germline ends is 11 bases. CDR1 and CDR2 were assigned from the germline V gene as KGHSH and LQKENI. From the cysteine through the phenylalanine, the CDR3 covers 13 amino acids. The kept DNA is CDR3 alone, 39 bases in frame from the first base. For sequencing of the TCRbeta CDR3 region, genomic DNA was extracted from the sorted cells. TCRbeta CDR3 regions were sequenced using the immunoSEQ Assay. Here the immuneACCESS table is served through TCRdb, limited to in-frame sequences with V and J called. Missing clones are a known gap in these copies; in checked studies unresolved V genes cover under half, and the rest lacks a known reason. The sample table records more than 100,000 clones; approximately 92% of these occur just once. The ten most abundant clones make up less than 0.2% of the sample.

The sample was CD4+ or CD8+ T cells sorted from blood, taken in a trial of the OX40 agonist ivuxolimab. The chain couples TRBV18 to TRBJ1-5; the best D guess is TRBD1, with 6 bases matching. This clonotype was obtained from an adult with an advanced solid tumor such as melanoma, head and neck, liver or kidney cancer. The bases read TGTGCCAGCTCGGATAAGGGGGATCAGCCCCAGCATTTT. Its protein is CASSDKGDQPQHF.